This T cell receptor beta chain appears in the sequencing data of a study of metastatic and nonmetastatic thyroid tumors. Study-wide points: The reported finding was significantly higher TCR beta diversity in malignant thyroid tumors relative to benign nodules, in blood and tumor.

Note on this clone: Its antigen remains unidentified.

This CDR3 spans 15 amino acids. J lost 1 base, V lost 5 bases, and 3 bases had no gene match. CDR1 and CDR2 (germline): MRHNA, SNTAGT. No patient received treatment before thyroid surgery. TCRdb re-called the PCR reads with MiXCR. The sample has 10,000 to 15,000 clones, approximately 33% seen once. The sequenced sample consisted of tumor tissue. This sequence was found in a male donor with papillary thyroid cancer or a benign thyroid nodule (not recorded which). Some clones in this sample may be carry-over from other donors' samples. The J gene is TRBJ2-3, the V gene TRBV6-4, with TRBD1 identical over 10 bases. The CDR3 region has the DNA TGTGCCAGCAGTCGGACAGGGGGAGGCACAGATACGCAGTATTTT. This codes for CASSRTGGGTDTQYF.